Below are 24 T cell receptor beta chains sequenced from a single sample in a study of OX40 agonist ivuxolimab in advanced cancers. Assay: immunoSEQ multiplex PCR; the TCRdb copy retains only in-frame clones and omits some. There are approximately 90,000 clones in the sample; 75% to 95% occur only once, and around 8.7% lies in the top ten. Material: CD4+ or CD8+ T cells sorted from blood, obtained in a trial of the OX40 agonist ivuxolimab. These receptors were obtained from an adult with an advanced solid tumor such as melanoma, head and neck, liver or kidney cancer.

The rearrangement uses TRBV6-1 and TRBJ1-4; D ambiguous. V gave up 5 bases and J gave up 0 bases, with 10 bases separating them. Germline CDR1 is MNHNS and CDR2 is SASEGT. The length of the CDR3 is 15 residues. The CDR3 DNA follows: TGTGCCAGCAGTCAATTAGGAGCAACTAATGAAAAACTGTTTTTT. It encodes CASSQLGATNEKLFF.

The J gene is TRBJ1-2, the V gene TRBV11-1; D is unclear. This CDR3 is 14 amino acids long. The germline V and J ends were trimmed by 5 bases and 1 base, with 11 bases remaining between them. CDR1 SGHAT and CDR2 FQDESV come from the germline V gene (reference sequence). In nucleotides, the CDR3 is TGTGCCAGCAGCCCCCTCCCGAATAACTATGGCTACACCTTC. It specifies CASSPLPNNYGYTF.

The chain combines TRBV28 with TRBJ2-1; D tentatively fits TRBD1 or TRBD2 (5 bases each). CDR1 and CDR2 from the germline V gene are MDHEN and SYDVKM. The CDR3 has 15 residues. The V and J ends lost 6 bases and 7 bases respectively, with 19 bases between them. The CDR3 loop is CASSTPGPGENEQFF. CDR3 sequence (DNA): TGTGCCAGCAGCACGCCGGGACCTGGGGAGAATGAGCAGTTCTTC.

This chain links TRBV5-4 with TRBJ1-3; D gene unclear. This CDR3 contains 14 residues. In germline, CDR1 is SGHNT, CDR2 YYREEE (reference sequence). Trimming shortened V by 6 bases and J by 2 bases, and 12 bases separated the two germline ends. This chain's CDR3 is CASTFEGPGNTIYF. The CDR3 nucleotides are TGTGCCAGCACCTTTGAGGGCCCTGGAAACACCATATATTTT.

The CDR3 sequence is CASSFLNQPQHF. CDR3 coding DNA: TGTGCCAGCAGCTTCCTCAATCAGCCCCAGCATTTT. The V call is TRBV7-2, the J call TRBJ1-5; D call uncertain. Germline values: CDR1 SGHTA, CDR2 FQGNSA. V was shortened by 3 bases and J by 3 bases, with 3 bases between the two germline ends. The length of the CDR3 is 12 residues.

CDR3 in DNA: TGTGCCAGCAGCTTAAACAGGGAGGGCACTGAAGCTTTCTTT. It encodes CASSLNREGTEAFF. J is TRBJ1-1 and V is TRBV7-3; D is possibly TRBD1 (6 bases). The germline V gene has CDR1 SGHTA and CDR2 FQGTGA. This CDR3 has 14 residues. V lost 1 base, J lost 4 bases, and 10 bases lay in between.

This sequence joins TRBV6-5 and TRBJ2-6; either TRBD1 or TRBD2 may fit D (5 bases each). With 11 bases removed from V and 4 bases from J, the gap between germline ends came to 15 bases. The CDR3 length is 14 residues. Germline CDR1 and CDR2: MNHEY and SVGAGI. The CDR3 sequence is CASGAEAGANVLTF. CDR3 DNA: TGTGCCTCTGGGGCGGAGGCCGGGGCCAACGTCCTGACTTTC.

This clone was recorded only once. The chain employs TRBV5-4 and TRBJ1-1; weak D call: TRBD1 (6 bases). Germline V gene data show CDR1 as SGHNT and CDR2 as YYREEE (reference sequence). The CDR3 length is 13 residues. V lost 4 bases and J 3 bases, leaving 10 bases between the germline ends. The CDR3 loop is CASSPTGYTEAFF. For the CDR3, the DNA is TGTGCCAGCAGCCCTACAGGGTACACTGAAGCTTTCTTT.

This sequence joins TRBV18 and TRBJ1-1; 7 nucleotides line up with TRBD1. The trim removed 3 bases at V and 4 bases at J, leaving 14 bases unmatched. CDR1 and CDR2 (germline): KGHSH, LQKENI. CDR3 length: 17 residues. The CDR3 region has the DNA TGTGCCAGCTCACCGAGCTCACAGGGGATCCCCACCACTGAAGCTTTCTTT. Amino acids: CASSPSSQGIPTTEAFF. The full variable domain, its missing parts supplied by reference TRBV18 and TRBJ1-1, is NAGVMQNPRHLVRRRGQEARLRCSPMKGHSHVYWYRQLPEEGLKFMVYLQKENIIDESGMPKERFSAEFPKEGPSILRIQQVVRGDSAAYFCASSPSSQGIPTTEAFFGQGTRLTVV.

This clone was observed once. The V gene is TRBV7-9, the J gene TRBJ2-2; 10 positions agree with TRBD1. Germline CDR1 SEHNR, CDR2 FQNEAQ (reference sequence). This CDR3 region has 15 residues. The ends lost 4 bases at V and 9 bases at J; junction bases unmatched: 8. CDR3 sequence reads: CASSSGQGELRELFF. The DNA for the CDR3 is TGTGCCAGCAGCTCCGGACAGGGGGAATTGAGGGAGCTGTTTTTT.

The chain carries TRBV7-2 and TRBJ2-7; D is possibly TRBD1 or TRBD2 (5 bases each). CDR3 size: 14 residues. The ends were cut back, 5 bases at V and 4 bases at J, with 15 bases in the middle. Per the germline V gene, CDR1 is SGHTA and CDR2 is FQGNSA. CDR3 sequence: CASSTPGRYYEQYF. In nucleotides, the CDR3 is TGTGCCAGCAGCACCCCGGGACGTTATTACGAGCAGTACTTC.

This clone was detected once. The chain links TRBV7-6 to TRBJ2-7, with 7 bases that match TRBD1. Trimming cost V 4 bases and J 0 bases; bases outside gene matches: 6. This CDR3 comprises 15 residues. Germline V gene lookup returns CDR1 SGHVS and CDR2 FNYEAQ. CDR3 coding DNA: TGTGCCAGCAGCTCCGGGGACAGCCTCTCCTACGAGCAGTACTTC. It translates to CASSSGDSLSYEQYF.

The V gene is TRBV13, the J gene TRBJ2-2, with TRBD2 identical over 10 bases. J lost 2 bases, V lost 4 bases, and 4 bases had no gene match. The CDR3 is 16 residues long. Germline CDR1 reads PRHDT; CDR2 reads FYEKMQ (reference sequence). As DNA, the CDR3 is TGTGCCAGCAGCTCTAGCGGGAGATATAACACCGGGGAGCTGTTTTTT. It codes for CASSSSGRYNTGELFF. Filled out from reference TRBV13 and TRBJ2-2, the complete variable domain reads AAGVIQSPRHLIKEKRETATLKCYPIPRHDTVYWYQQGPGQDPQFLISFYEKMQSDKGSIPDRFSAQQFSDYHSELNMSSLELGDSALYFCASSSSGRYNTGELFFGEGSRLTVL.

This chain connects TRBV5-1 to TRBJ2-1, with TRBD2 identical over 7 bases. V was pared by 5 bases and J by 6 bases, with 8 bases of the junction left unmatched. CDR3 length: 14 residues. Germline CDR1 is SGHRS and CDR2 is YFSETQ. The CDR3 sequence: CASRLTGGPNEQFF. In DNA form, the CDR3 reads TGCGCCAGCAGGTTAACGGGAGGACCCAATGAGCAGTTCTTC.

V is TRBV27 and J is TRBJ2-7; maybe TRBD1 (6 bases). The ends were cut back, 7 bases at V and 3 bases at J, with 16 bases in the middle. CDR3 length: 14 residues. Germline CDR1 is MNHEY and CDR2 is SMNVEV (reference sequence). CDR3 loop: CASTKGGVGYEQYF. CDR3 DNA sequence: TGTGCCAGCACCAAAGGGGGTGTAGGCTACGAGCAGTACTTC.

As concerns this clone: Different DNA sequences within this sample yield the same CDR3. CDR3 amino acids: CASSPRQGPSYEQYF. The CDR3 DNA is TGTGCCAGCAGCCCTCGACAGGGCCCCTCCTACGAGCAGTACTTC. The V and J genes are TRBV11-1 and TRBJ2-7; 7 bases are shared with TRBD1. From germline, CDR1 is SGHAT and CDR2 FQDESV (reference sequence). The CDR3 spans 15 residues. Unmatched junction bases numbered 7, after V lost 5 bases and J lost 0 bases.

This rearrangement joins TRBV4-1 to TRBJ2-6; 11 bases are shared with TRBD1. The CDR3 has 16 residues. Germline CDR1 MGHRA, CDR2 YSYEKL. V lost 3 bases, J lost 2 bases, and 0 bases stayed unmatched. As DNA, the CDR3 is TGCGCCAGCAGCCAGGGACAGGGGGCTGGGGCCAACGTCCTGACTTTC. Encoded protein: CASSQGQGAGANVLTF.

This chain connects TRBV7-2 to TRBJ1-2; D uncertain. This CDR3 spans 14 amino acids. V was shortened by 1 base and J by 3 bases, with 9 bases between the two germline ends. Germline lookup yields CDR1 SGHTA and CDR2 FQGNSA. The CDR3 here is CASSLGAVDYGYTF. For the CDR3, the DNA is TGTGCCAGCAGCTTAGGTGCGGTCGACTATGGCTACACCTTC.

The chain uses TRBV10-3 and TRBJ2-7; 8 bases fit TRBD1. This CDR3 region has 14 residues. CDR1 ENHRY and CDR2 SYGVKD come from the germline V gene. V shed 3 bases and J 4 bases; nucleotides not matched to a gene: 5. CDR3: CAISESGGRYEQYF. CDR3 DNA sequence: TGTGCCATCAGTGAATCAGGGGGCAGATACGAGCAGTACTTC.

The CDR3 region is CASSPGVFNTDTQYF. The DNA of the CDR3 is TGCGCCAGCAGCCCTGGCGTATTTAACACAGATACGCAGTATTTT. The chain carries TRBV5-1 and TRBJ2-3; D unresolved. CDR1 and CDR2 from the germline V gene are SGHRS and YFSETQ. The CDR3 is 15 residues long. V was shortened by 4 bases and J by 2 bases, with 14 bases between the two germline ends.

The J gene is TRBJ2-1, the V gene TRBV5-1; D gene ambiguous. Germline CDR1 reads SGHRS; CDR2 reads YFSETQ. The CDR3 runs 12 residues. Trimming took off 0 bases at V and 5 bases at J, with 3 bases between the two ends. Here the CDR3 reads CASSLVDNEQFF. DNA of the CDR3: TGCGCCAGCAGCTTGGTGGACAATGAGCAGTTCTTC. Full variable domain (remainder filled in from reference TRBV5-1 and TRBJ2-1): KAGVTQTPRYLIKTRGQQVTLSCSPISGHRSVSWYQQTPGQGLQFLFEYFSETQRNKGNFPGRFSGRQFSNSRSEMNVSTLELGDSALYLCASSLVDNEQFFGPGTRLTVL.

The chain carries TRBV7-9 and TRBJ1-4; 8 nucleotides agree with TRBD1. The CDR3 contains 16 residues. Germline V gene lookup returns CDR1 SEHNR and CDR2 FQNEAQ (reference sequence). The trim removed 6 bases at V and 7 bases at J, leaving 13 bases unmatched. The CDR3 DNA follows: TGTGCCAGCAGTACCGGGACAGGATTTAGGTTTGAAAAACTGTTTTTT. Translation gives CASSTGTGFRFEKLFF.

The V call is TRBV6-6, the J call TRBJ2-7; D perhaps matches TRBD2 (5 bases). The germline gives CDR1 MNHNY, CDR2 SVGAGI (reference sequence). With 0 bases removed from V and 7 bases from J, the gap between germline ends came to 10 bases. This CDR3 contains 13 residues. The CDR3 nucleotides read TGTGCCAGCAGTTACTCATTTACGGGGGAGCAGTACTTC. This codes for CASSYSFTGEQYF.

The chain joins TRBV6-5 to TRBJ2-5, with unresolved D. The CDR3 spans 15 residues. Germline V gene lookup returns CDR1 MNHEY and CDR2 SVGAGI. V lost 7 bases, J lost 1 base, and 16 bases lay in between. The CDR3 loop is CASTAGQAFQETQYF. Written as DNA, the CDR3 is TGTGCCAGCACCGCCGGGCAGGCTTTCCAAGAGACCCAGTACTTC.